This T cell receptor (beta chain) derives from a study of blood T cell repertoires in COVID-19. Study at large: The United States, Italy and Spain supplied acute and convalescent COVID-19 samples. T cells, B-cell-depleted T cells, or PBMCs supplied cDNA or gDNA.

Per the original methods: For nucleated cells, counts were estimated from reference gene primer amplification. Here immunoSEQ multiplex PCR was the method, and the copy in TCRdb shows in-frame clones only, minus some. That table supplies the V and J calls and clone size; D and trimming were determined from the DNA. The repertoire holds some 400,000 clones, with 70% to 90% as singletons. The CDR3 has 16 residues. Germline CDR1 MGHRA, CDR2 YSYEKL. The trim removed 4 bases at V and 3 bases at J, leaving 10 bases unmatched. Seattle researchers signed up patients amid active infection and tracked them longitudinally.

This clonotype was sampled from a woman in her 30s with COVID-19, enrolled during active disease. The chain is built from TRBV4-1 and TRBJ2-3; 7 bases are shared with TRBD1. Sequenced: peripheral blood. The chain's CDR3 is CASSRLIGTATDTQYF. CDR3 coding DNA: TGCGCCAGCAGCCGACTTATAGGGACAGCAACAGATACGCAGTATTTT.